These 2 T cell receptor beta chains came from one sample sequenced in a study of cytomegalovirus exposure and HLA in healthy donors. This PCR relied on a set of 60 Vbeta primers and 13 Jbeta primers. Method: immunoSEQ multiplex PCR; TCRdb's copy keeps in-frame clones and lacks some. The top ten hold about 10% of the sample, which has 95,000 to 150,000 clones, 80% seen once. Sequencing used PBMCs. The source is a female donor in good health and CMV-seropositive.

The CDR3 loop reads CASSFSYTTDRKETQYF. The CDR3 DNA sequence: TGCGCCAGCAGCTTCTCCTATACCACCGACAGAAAAGAGACCCAGTACTTC. The V gene is TRBV5-1, the J gene TRBJ2-5; a possible D gene is TRBD1 (5 bases). Germline-derived CDR1 and CDR2 are SGHRS and YFSETQ. The CDR3 is made up of 17 amino acids. The V end lost 2 bases, the J end lost 3 bases, and 20 bases lay between the germline ends.

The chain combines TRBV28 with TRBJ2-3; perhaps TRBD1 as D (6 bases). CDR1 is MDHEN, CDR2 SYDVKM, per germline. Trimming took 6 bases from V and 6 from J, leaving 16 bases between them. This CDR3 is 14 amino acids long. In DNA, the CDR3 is TGTGCCAGCAGCCTAAACAGGGCTACGGATACGCAGTATTTT. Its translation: CASSLNRATDTQYF.